The 30 T cell receptor beta chains given below trace back to one sample, sequenced in a study of T-cell memory formation after mild COVID-19 (dated by TCRdb to 2020 to 2023). Libraries came from 5' RACE. Instrument on record: Illumina NovaSeq 6000. TCRdb reprocessed the public reads (quality trimming at Q25 with fastp, clone calling with MiXCR) and kept in-frame beta chains. Merged by CDR3 protein, the rows form single entries marked with the most common genes and DNA. This sample gives 550,000 to 600,000 distinct CDR3 sequences in total; 17% of them show up just once. 8.1% of the sample comes from the top ten. The sample was PBMCs or a T cell subset sorted from them (not recorded which). These receptors all stem from an adult woman who had mild COVID-19 (a few samples of this study predate the infection). The sample titles of this study are shuffled in the database, so cell type and time point are left out; the donor was told from shared clones.

V is TRBV5-4 and J is TRBJ1-2; D might be TRBD1 (5 bases). Per the germline V gene, CDR1 is SGHNT and CDR2 is YYREEE (reference sequence). The CDR3 consists of 12 residues. Deletions cut 4 bases from V and 5 bases from J, with 9 bases between. CDR3 region: CASSVDNYGYTF. In DNA, the CDR3 is TGTGCCAGCAGCGTGGACAATTATGGCTACACCTTC.

This chain connects TRBV2 to TRBJ1-5, with D maybe TRBD1 (6 bases). The V end was cut by 5 bases, the J end by 4 bases, with 15 bases between. Germline V lookup: CDR1 SNHLY, CDR2 FYNNEI. The length of the CDR3 is 15 residues. The CDR3 spells CASSSGARGNQPQHF. In DNA, the CDR3 is TGTGCCAGCAGTTCAGGGGCGAGAGGTAATCAGCCCCAGCATTTT.

This clonotype showed up just a few times. This chain uses TRBV5-1 with TRBJ2-1; 8 bases line up with TRBD2. The CDR3 loop spans 15 amino acids. The V gene end was trimmed by 4 bases and the J gene end by 2 bases; junction bases not matched to a gene: 5. The germline V gene has CDR1 SGHRS and CDR2 YFSETQ. This CDR3 is CASSPKRGTYNEQFF. In DNA, the CDR3 is TGCGCCAGCAGCCCGAAGCGGGGGACCTACAATGAGCAGTTCTTC. Together with reference TRBV5-1 and TRBJ2-1, the CDR3 gives the full variable domain: KAGVTQTPRYLIKTRGQQVTLSCSPISGHRSVSWYQQTPGQGLQFLFEYFSETQRNKGNFPGRFSGRQFSNSRSEMNVSTLELGDSALYLCASSPKRGTYNEQFFGPGTRLTVL.

The V and J genes are TRBV30 and TRBJ1-5, with D unresolved. V lost 0 bases, J lost 4 bases, and 7 bases lay in between. This CDR3 spans 13 amino acids. Looked up from germline, CDR1 is GTSNPN and CDR2 is SVGIG (reference sequence). The CDR3, as DNA: TGTGCCTGGAGTGTCCGCGAAAATCAGCCCCAGCATTTT. Protein sequence: CAWSVRENQPQHF.

The chain employs TRBV19 and TRBJ2-6; 9 bases align to TRBD1. The junction had 6 bases not matched to a gene; V was cut back by 6 bases and J by 0 bases. CDR3 length equals 17 residues. Germline V CDR1 and CDR2: LNHDA, SQIVND (reference sequence). CDR3 loop: CASRRDRVNSGANVLTF. The CDR3 DNA follows: TGTGCCAGTAGGAGGGACAGGGTTAACTCTGGGGCCAACGTCCTGACTTTC. The full variable domain, completed using reference TRBV19 and TRBJ2-6, is DGGITQSPKYLFRKEGQNVTLSCEQNLNHDAMYWYRQDPGQGLRLIYYSQIVNDFQKGDIAEGYSVSREKKESFPLTVTSAQKNPTAFYLCASRRDRVNSGANVLTFGAGSRLTVL.

This chain connects TRBV7-3 to TRBJ2-3; D remains ambiguous. CDR1 is SGHTA and CDR2 is FQGTGA in the germline V gene. The CDR3 loop spans 15 amino acids. Trimming removed 5 bases from V and 2 bases from J, with 14 bases in between. CDR3 residues: CASSQLGPNTDTQYF. In DNA, the CDR3 is TGTGCCAGCAGCCAGTTAGGGCCCAACACAGATACGCAGTATTTT. Filled out from reference TRBV7-3 and TRBJ2-3, the complete variable domain reads GAGVSQTPSNKVTEKGKYVELRCDPISGHTALYWYRQSLGQGPEFLIYFQGTGAADDSGLPNDRFFAVRPEGSVSTLKIQRTERGDSAVYLCASSQLGPNTDTQYFGPGTRLTVL.

V and J are TRBV25-1 and TRBJ2-3; the D is unclear. V was trimmed by 7 bases and J by 4 bases, leaving 6 bases between them. Germline CDR1 is MGHDK and CDR2 is SYGVNS. The CDR3 sequence is 11 residues long. The CDR3 DNA is TGTGCCAGCACCCTAGCAGATACGCAGTATTTT. Protein product: CASTLADTQYF. The whole variable domain, filled in from reference TRBV25-1 and TRBJ2-3, reads EADIYQTPRYLVIGTGKKITLECSQTMGHDKMYWYQQDPGMELHLIHYSYGVNSTEKGDLSSESTVSRIRTEHFPLTLESARPSHTSQYLCASTLADTQYFGPGTRLTVL.

This clonotype has at least ten counts. V usage is TRBV11-2 and J usage is TRBJ1-1, with 7 bases lining up with TRBD1. V was clipped by 7 bases and J by 3 bases; unmatched bases: 8. Germline CDR1 reads SGHAT; CDR2 reads FQNNGV. The CDR3 has 14 amino acids. The CDR3 DNA is TGTGCCAGCACTCCAGACAGGGCGGACACTGAAGCTTTCTTT. This encodes CASTPDRADTEAFF.

V gene TRBV2 combines with J gene TRBJ2-3, with TRBD2 identical over 7 bases. V dropped 8 bases and J dropped 2; count of bases not matched to a gene: 10. The CDR3 consists of 15 residues. Looked up from germline, CDR1 is SNHLY and CDR2 is FYNNEI. CDR3 DNA: TGTGCCAGCCGACTTCTAGCGGCCAACACAGATACGCAGTATTTT. Its protein product is CASRLLAANTDTQYF.

Only a few counts were recorded for this clonotype. The chain recombines TRBV6-2 or TRBV6-3 with TRBJ2-7, with 10 bases fitting TRBD2. The CDR3 consists of 16 residues. The J segment lost 0 bases and the V segment lost 6 bases, leaving 8 bases of the junction unmatched. Germline V CDR1 and CDR2: MNHEY, SVGEGT. The CDR3 region has the DNA TGTGCCAGCAGCTCCGTCGGGACTAGCGACTCCTACGAGCAGTACTTC. Protein product: CASSSVGTSDSYEQYF.

The J gene is TRBJ1-1, the V gene TRBV20-1, with TRBD1 matching 10 bases. The CDR3 is 19 residues long. Germline V gives CDR1 DFQATT, CDR2 SNEGSKA (reference sequence). CDR3 nucleotide sequence: TGCAGGTTACGCCGGGACAGGGGTCGCCACCCGTTCATGAACACTGAAGCTTTCTTT. Amino acid sequence: CRLRRDRGRHPFMNTEAFF.

This chain joins TRBV18 and TRBJ2-7, with 7 bases identical to TRBD1. Germline V CDR1 and CDR2: KGHSH, LQKENI. The CDR3 is 15 residues long. The junction had 17 bases not matched to a gene; V was cut back by 8 bases and J by 7 bases. The CDR3 DNA follows: TGTGCCAGCACGACCACAGGGGTTTCCGCAGGGGAGCAGTACTTC. Encoded protein: CASTTTGVSAGEQYF.

This clonotype has just a few counts. This chain uses TRBV29-1 with TRBJ1-2, with 9 positions matching TRBD1. With 8 bases clipped from V and 6 bases from J, the junction kept 4 bases outside the gene matches. This CDR3 region has 11 residues. CDR1 is SQVTM and CDR2 is ANQGSEA in the germline V gene. The CDR3 coding sequence is TGCAGCATCTGGACAGGGGATGGCTACACCTTC. Translation: CSIWTGDGYTF.

This chain connects TRBV2 to TRBJ1-1; no clear D. CDR1 is SNHLY, CDR2 FYNNEI, per germline. The germline V and J ends were trimmed by 2 bases and 4 bases, with 11 bases remaining between them. The CDR3 is 14 residues long. The CDR3 DNA follows: TGTGCCAGCAGTGAACGGGCCTTGGGCACTGAAGCTTTCTTT. It specifies CASSERALGTEAFF.

The DNA for the CDR3 is TGTGCCAGCAGCTTACAACAGGGGTCGACTGAAGCTTTCTTT. Translated: CASSLQQGSTEAFF. The chain joins TRBV11-2 to TRBJ1-1, with 7 bases that match TRBD1. Germline trimming cut 2 bases from V and 5 bases from J; bases unmatched to any gene: 5. The CDR3 covers 14 residues. In germline, CDR1 is SGHAT, CDR2 FQNNGV.

This clonotype was observed a few times. V and J are TRBV5-1 and TRBJ1-2; 8 bases fit TRBD1. Germline V gene lookup returns CDR1 SGHRS and CDR2 YFSETQ. The CDR3 sequence is 15 residues long. V was clipped by 4 bases and J by 8 bases; unmatched bases: 13. Here the CDR3 DNA reads TGCGCCAGCAGCGGACAGGGAGGACAACTAGGCGGCTACACCTTC. This gives the protein CASSGQGGQLGGYTF.

V gene TRBV29-1 combines with J gene TRBJ2-2; 11 positions agree with TRBD1. The CDR3 totals 15 residues. Germline values: CDR1 SQVTM, CDR2 ANQGSEA. Trimming at V came to 8 bases and at J to 4 bases, leaving 9 bases not matched to a gene. CDR3 sequence (DNA): TGCAGCCCGACCGGGACAGGGGGTGTCACCGGGGAGCTGTTTTTT. This codes for CSPTGTGGVTGELFF.

V usage is TRBV5-1 and J usage is TRBJ2-1; tentatively, D is TRBD1 (5 bases). V was cut by 1 base and J by 6 bases, with 11 bases left in between. The V gene's germline CDR1 is SGHRS and CDR2 YFSETQ. The CDR3 extends over 14 amino acids. The CDR3 here is CASSLFQGGNEQFF. For the CDR3, the DNA is TGCGCCAGCAGCTTGTTTCAGGGCGGCAATGAGCAGTTCTTC.

This clonotype came up a few times. J is TRBJ2-3 and V is TRBV2; D is perhaps TRBD2 (6 bases). The CDR3 covers 14 residues. The germline gives CDR1 SNHLY, CDR2 FYNNEI. V dropped 4 bases and J dropped 4 bases, with 12 bases sitting between them. The CDR3 sequence: CASSGLSGADTQYF. The CDR3 nucleotides read TGTGCCAGCAGTGGTCTTAGCGGCGCAGATACGCAGTATTTT.

This clonotype has only a few counts. The V and J genes are TRBV7-9 and TRBJ1-5, with D possibly matching TRBD1 (5 bases). In germline, CDR1 is SEHNR, CDR2 FQNEAQ (reference sequence). V gave up 4 bases and J gave up 0 bases, with 16 bases separating them. The CDR3 spans 17 residues. Written as DNA, the CDR3 is TGTGCCAGCAGCTGGGGGTTGGGAGGGGCTAGCAATCAGCCCCAGCATTTT. Residues: CASSWGLGGASNQPQHF. Full variable domain (missing parts from reference TRBV7-9 and TRBJ1-5): DTGVSQNPRHKITKRGQNVTFRCDPISEHNRLYWYRQTLGQGPEFLTYFQNEAQLEKSRLLSDRFSAERPKGSFSTLEIQRTEQGDSAMYLCASSWGLGGASNQPQHFGDGTRLSIL.

This clonotype has just a few counts. The gene calls are TRBV7-2 and TRBJ1-5; 7 bases are a match to TRBD1. Trimming removed 5 bases from V and 3 bases from J; junction bases left unmatched: 4. The CDR3 is made up of 14 amino acids. In germline, CDR1 is SGHTA, CDR2 FQGNSA. The CDR3 bases are TGTGCCAGCAGCATGACAGGGCCCAATCAGCCCCAGCATTTT. This sequence encodes CASSMTGPNQPQHF.

This clonotype was detected a few times. The chain couples TRBV6-2 or TRBV6-3 to TRBJ1-1; D is unresolved. Germline V CDR1 and CDR2: MNHEY, SVGEGT. Deletions cut 6 bases from V and 10 bases from J, with 15 bases between. The CDR3 covers 12 residues. The CDR3 spells CASSSLDPSAFF. Here the CDR3 DNA reads TGTGCCAGCAGCTCACTCGATCCCTCAGCTTTCTTT.

The sample holds a few counts of this clonotype. The chain's CDR3 is CASSLRQGASYNEQFF. CDR3 in DNA: TGTGCCAGCAGCTTAAGGCAGGGGGCCTCCTACAATGAGCAGTTCTTC. This chain links TRBV7-2 with TRBJ2-1, with 8 positions matching TRBD1. This CDR3 contains 16 residues. After removal of 2 bases from V and 0 bases from J, the junction contained 3 bases not matched to a gene. The V gene's germline CDR1 is SGHTA and CDR2 FQGNSA.

The V gene is TRBV12-3 or TRBV12-4, the J gene TRBJ2-6, with a weak D call TRBD2 (5 bases). Trimming took 6 bases from V and 1 from J, leaving 10 bases between them. The CDR3 has 15 amino acids. The CDR3 protein is CASRLSGSGANVLTF. The CDR3 nucleotides read TGTGCCAGCAGGTTATCGGGGTCTGGGGCCAACGTCCTGACTTTC.

This rearrangement joins TRBV20-1 to TRBJ2-7; D gene uncertain. The CDR3 length is 12 residues. Trimming took off 0 bases at V and 4 bases at J, with 7 bases between the two ends. From germline, CDR1 is DFQATT and CDR2 SNEGSKA (reference sequence). The CDR3 coding sequence is TGCAGTGCTAGAGATTATCTTTACGAGCAGTACTTC. The encoded protein is CSARDYLYEQYF.

This chain uses TRBV27 with TRBJ2-1; 13 bases map to TRBD2. The CDR3 has 13 residues. J gave up 6 bases and V 10 bases, and 3 bases lay outside the gene matches. The germline gives CDR1 MNHEY, CDR2 SMNVEV (reference sequence). The CDR3 DNA follows: TGTGCCACCTGGACTAGCGGGGGCAATGAGCAGTTCTTC. This codes for CATWTSGGNEQFF.

The chain joins TRBV4-1 to TRBJ1-4; TRBD1 matches 10 bases. The V gene's germline CDR1 is MGHRA and CDR2 YSYEKL. The CDR3 runs to 17 residues. V shed 0 bases and J 6 bases; nucleotides not matched to a gene: 7. The CDR3 DNA reads as TGCGCCAGCAGCCAAGATCCAGGGACAGGGGCCCATGAAAAACTGTTTTTT. Its translation: CASSQDPGTGAHEKLFF.

This clonotype was detected many times. The rearrangement uses TRBV12-3 or TRBV12-4 and TRBJ2-7, with 11 bases that match TRBD1. The CDR3 is 13 residues long. The V and J ends lost 3 bases and 6 bases, in that order; junction bases with no gene match: 1. In nucleotides, the CDR3 is TGTGCCAGCAGTTTCGGGACAGGGGGCGAGCAGTACTTC. It specifies CASSFGTGGEQYF.

There are a few counts of this clonotype. V is TRBV7-9 and J is TRBJ2-3; D is perhaps TRBD2 (6 bases). Germline-derived CDR1 and CDR2 are SEHNR and FQNEAQ (reference sequence). V lost 5 bases, J lost 2 bases, and 20 bases lay in between. The CDR3 consists of 17 residues. The CDR3 loop is CASSPVWDSDFTDTQYF. The CDR3 DNA reads TGTGCCAGCAGCCCCGTTTGGGACTCAGATTTCACAGATACGCAGTATTTT.

This clonotype was picked up one time. The rearrangement links TRBV7-9 to TRBJ2-2; no clear D. Germline V CDR1 and CDR2: SEHNR, FQNEAQ (reference sequence). V lost 3 bases, J lost 5 bases, and 22 bases lay in between. This CDR3 region has 18 residues. CDR3 nucleotides: TGTGCCAGCAGCTTTGGATGGGCGGTTACCCGCTCGACCGGGGAGCTGTTTTTT. It specifies CASSFGWAVTRSTGELFF.